One sample yielded the 21 T cell receptor beta chains listed below, sequenced in a study of glioma-infiltrating T cells after dendritic cell vaccination. Indicated time point: after dendritic cell vaccination, including at tumor progression/relapse. Sequencing used immunoSEQ multiplex PCR; TCRdb keeps in-frame clones, though not all of them. The profile shows 99,000 or so clones, roughly 89% of them singletons. This material consisted of blood, taken after dendritic cell vaccination. These TCRs come from a human donor with glioblastoma.

V gene TRBV30 combines with J gene TRBJ1-5; D not certain. CDR3 length equals 14 residues. Trimming cost V 4 bases and J 4 bases, with 14 bases left between them. Per the germline V gene, CDR1 is GTSNPN and CDR2 is SVGIG (reference sequence). CDR3 loop: CAWNPGIGNQPQHF. In nucleotides, the CDR3 is TGTGCCTGGAACCCGGGGATAGGGAATCAGCCCCAGCATTTT.

A single count supports this clone. The rearrangement uses TRBV6-1 and TRBJ1-6; 9 bases map to TRBD1. The V segment lost 3 bases and the J segment 6 bases; nucleotides outside the gene matches: 3. Germline V gives CDR1 MNHNS, CDR2 SASEGT. This CDR3 spans 15 amino acids. CDR3 amino acids: CASSELGQGNSPLHF. The CDR3 DNA reads TGTGCCAGCAGTGAGCTGGGACAGGGTAATTCACCCCTCCACTTT.

This clone occurred once. V is TRBV7-9 and J is TRBJ1-1; D might be TRBD1 (5 bases). The V gene's germline CDR1 is SEHNR and CDR2 FQNEAQ (reference sequence). Trimming left V 5 bases short and J 3 bases short, with 16 bases between. The CDR3 loop spans 15 amino acids. CDR3: CASSTRLQGDTEAFF. In DNA form, the CDR3 reads TGTGCCAGCAGCACCCGGCTACAAGGGGACACTGAAGCTTTCTTT.

This rearrangement joins TRBV19 to TRBJ2-1, with 10 positions matching TRBD2. Germline lookup yields CDR1 LNHDA and CDR2 SQIVND (reference sequence). Trimming removed 5 bases from V and 9 bases from J; junction bases left unmatched: 7. CDR3 size: 14 residues. The CDR3 DNA follows: TGTGCCAGTAGTGTCGCGGGACTAGCGCCTGAGCAGTTCTTC. This translates into CASSVAGLAPEQFF.

The genes are TRBV19 and TRBJ1-5, with 11 bases fitting TRBD1. The CDR3 loop spans 17 amino acids. CDR1 LNHDA and CDR2 SQIVND come from the germline V gene (reference sequence). V gave up 6 bases and J gave up 2 bases; unmatched junction bases: 9. CDR3 bases: TGTGCCAGTAGGCCGGGACAGGGGGTTAGGGGCAATCAGCCCCAGCATTTT. Translating gives CASRPGQGVRGNQPQHF. The complete variable domain, with remaining parts taken from reference TRBV19 and TRBJ1-5, reads DGGITQSPKYLFRKEGQNVTLSCEQNLNHDAMYWYRQDPGQGLRLIYYSQIVNDFQKGDIAEGYSVSREKKESFPLTVTSAQKNPTAFYLCASRPGQGVRGNQPQHFGDGTRLSIL.

V and J are TRBV5-1 and TRBJ2-5, with D perhaps TRBD1 (5 bases). The CDR3 loop spans 15 amino acids. Trimming removed 4 bases from V and 4 bases from J, with 17 bases in between. CDR1 is SGHRS and CDR2 is YFSETQ in the germline V gene. This chain's CDR3 is CASSPRTYTTETQYF. In DNA, the CDR3 is TGCGCCAGCAGCCCTCGGACATATACTACAGAGACCCAGTACTTC. Full variable domain (rest looked up from reference TRBV5-1 and TRBJ2-5): KAGVTQTPRYLIKTRGQQVTLSCSPISGHRSVSWYQQTPGQGLQFLFEYFSETQRNKGNFPGRFSGRQFSNSRSEMNVSTLELGDSALYLCASSPRTYTTETQYFGPGTRLLVL.

The J gene is TRBJ2-5, the V gene TRBV5-1, with TRBD2 as a possible D gene (6 bases). In germline, CDR1 is SGHRS, CDR2 YFSETQ. V was pared by 4 bases and J by 4 bases, with 17 bases between. The CDR3 has 15 amino acids. The chain's CDR3 is CASSSGSGGLETQYF. CDR3 DNA sequence: TGCGCCAGCAGCAGCGGTAGCGGAGGGCTAGAGACCCAGTACTTC.

The chain uses TRBV27 and TRBJ2-7; 7 bases map to TRBD1. From germline, CDR1 is MNHEY and CDR2 SMNVEV (reference sequence). The CDR3 sequence is 18 residues long. V lost 0 bases, J lost 1 base, and 12 bases stayed unmatched. The CDR3 sequence: CASSLSPLGQGVSYEQYF. The CDR3, as DNA: TGTGCCAGCAGTTTATCGCCTTTGGGGCAGGGGGTGTCCTACGAGCAGTACTTC.

This clone appeared once. The chain is built from TRBV14 and TRBJ1-1; TRBD1 is a possible D gene (5 bases). V was shortened by 0 bases and J by 11 bases, with 10 bases between the two germline ends. The CDR3 totals 12 residues. Germline assignment: CDR1 SGHDN and CDR2 FVKESK. CDR3 residues: CASSQDWGRAFF. CDR3 DNA sequence: TGTGCCAGCAGCCAAGATTGGGGGAGGGCTTTCTTT.

V usage is TRBV4-2 and J usage is TRBJ2-5, with TRBD2 identical over 9 bases. V shed 0 bases, J shed 4 bases, and the junction held 9 bases outside the gene matches. CDR1 is LGHNA and CDR2 is YNFKEQ in the germline V gene. The CDR3 contains 17 residues. The CDR3: CASSQEESRGGLETQYF. The CDR3 region has the DNA TGTGCCAGCAGCCAAGAAGAATCGCGGGGGGGCCTAGAGACCCAGTACTTC.

J is TRBJ2-5 and V is TRBV29-1, with TRBD2 matching over 8 bases. The CDR3 covers 13 residues. Germline values: CDR1 SQVTM, CDR2 ANQGSEA. Trimming cost V 7 bases and J 7 bases; bases outside gene matches: 11. Here the CDR3 reads CSAKTSVEGTQYF. DNA for the CDR3: TGCAGCGCCAAGACTAGCGTTGAAGGGACCCAGTACTTC.

The J gene is TRBJ2-3, the V gene TRBV7-9; the match to TRBD1 covers 8 bases. CDR1 is SEHNR, CDR2 FQNEAQ, per germline (reference sequence). Germline trimming cut 5 bases from V and 0 bases from J; bases unmatched to any gene: 7. The CDR3 loop spans 16 amino acids. CDR3 sequence reads: CASSLQGQASTDTQYF. CDR3 coding DNA: TGTGCCAGCAGCCTTCAGGGACAGGCGAGCACAGATACGCAGTATTTT.

The chain combines TRBV7-9 with TRBJ2-1; 8 bases fit TRBD1. Germline V lookup: CDR1 SEHNR, CDR2 FQNEAQ (reference sequence). The J segment lost 6 bases and the V segment lost 4 bases, leaving 11 bases of the junction unmatched. This CDR3 has 16 residues. The CDR3 spells CASSSSAGGSFNEQFF. In DNA, the CDR3 is TGTGCCAGCAGCTCCTCGGCAGGGGGCAGTTTCAATGAGCAGTTCTTC.

This clone was detected only once. V gene TRBV27 combines with J gene TRBJ1-5; D not certain. The V gene lost 3 bases and the J gene lost 6 bases, with 12 bases spanning the gap. CDR1 is MNHEY and CDR2 is SMNVEV in the germline V gene (reference sequence). The length of the CDR3 is 14 residues. The CDR3 nucleotides are TGTGCCAGCAGTTTGGGAGGGCCCCCTCAGCCCCAGCATTTT. This codes for CASSLGGPPQPQHF.

The gene calls are TRBV5-5 and TRBJ2-1, with 7 bases aligning to TRBD1. Germline trimming cut 2 bases from V and 4 bases from J; bases unmatched to any gene: 15. Germline values: CDR1 SGHKS, CDR2 YYEKEE (reference sequence). This CDR3 region has 18 residues. This CDR3 reads CASSFSPGTAPRYNEQFF. The CDR3 bases are TGTGCCAGCAGCTTCTCCCCAGGGACAGCCCCCCGGTACAATGAGCAGTTCTTC.

The chain combines TRBV30 with TRBJ1-2; D is possibly TRBD1 (5 bases). This CDR3 is built from 14 residues. Deletions cut 0 bases from V and 7 bases from J, with 15 bases between. CDR1 GTSNPN and CDR2 SVGIG come from the germline V gene (reference sequence). CDR3 sequence: CAWSVPPGYSGYTF. The DNA of the CDR3 is TGTGCCTGGAGTGTACCGCCAGGGTATAGTGGCTACACCTTC.

The rearrangement joins TRBV11-3 to TRBJ2-7, with 12 nucleotides matching TRBD1. Trimming took 5 bases from V and 10 from J; bases not matched to a gene: 15. Germline V gene data show CDR1 as SGHNT and CDR2 as YENEEA. CDR3 length: 16 residues. CDR3 in amino acids: CASSPTTGTGGASQYF. DNA of the CDR3: TGTGCCAGCAGCCCTACCACCGGGACAGGGGGCGCGTCCCAGTACTTC.

The rearrangement uses TRBV6-6 and TRBJ1-1, with no clear D. Trimming left V 4 bases short and J 4 bases short, with 13 bases between. Per the germline V gene, CDR1 is MNHNY and CDR2 is SVGAGI (reference sequence). This CDR3 spans 14 amino acids. The CDR3 spells CASSSRVAITEAFF. Written as DNA, the CDR3 is TGTGCCAGCAGTTCCCGGGTCGCAATCACTGAAGCTTTCTTT.

This clone was detected only once. The V call is TRBV5-6, the J call TRBJ2-4, with D unclear. With 4 bases removed from V and 5 bases from J, the gap between germline ends came to 19 bases. The length of the CDR3 is 16 residues. CDR1 is SGHDT, CDR2 YYEEEE, per germline. CDR3 in amino acids: CASSLGWAGSQNIQYF. In nucleotides, the CDR3 is TGTGCCAGCAGCCTGGGGTGGGCTGGCTCACAAAACATTCAGTACTTC.

The CDR3 protein is CASTPGRVNTEAFF. The DNA of the CDR3 is TGTGCCAGCACCCCCGGCAGGGTCAACACTGAAGCTTTCTTT. This chain connects TRBV5-4 to TRBJ1-1; D possibly corresponds to TRBD1 (5 bases). Germline V lookup: CDR1 SGHNT, CDR2 YYREEE (reference sequence). The germline V and J ends were trimmed by 6 bases and 2 bases, with 14 bases remaining between them. This CDR3 comprises 14 residues.

V usage is TRBV11-2 and J usage is TRBJ1-1; D not certain. Trimming removed 6 bases at V and 1 base at J, with 9 bases between. Germline values: CDR1 SGHAT, CDR2 FQNNGV. The CDR3 spans 13 residues. CDR3 in amino acids: CASRKTRNTEAFF. As DNA, the CDR3 is TGTGCCAGCAGAAAGACAAGGAACACTGAAGCTTTCTTT.